This T cell receptor beta chain was captured by sequencing in a study of cytomegalovirus exposure and HLA in healthy donors. Study-wide points: Among TCR sequences, most were rare, though some public TCRs appeared in many donors. Being indistinguishable, some V segments were excluded, TRBV6-2 and TRBV6-3 among them.

The V gene lost 4 bases and the J gene lost 6 bases, with 16 bases spanning the gap. Looked up from germline, CDR1 is LNHNV and CDR2 is YYDKDF (reference sequence). The CDR3 sequence is 14 residues long. Comments on this clone: What it binds is unknown.

The PCR made use of 60 Vbeta and 13 Jbeta primers. Assay: immunoSEQ multiplex PCR; the TCRdb copy retains only in-frame clones and omits some. The table includes about 240,000 clones, 85% detected once. The chain uses TRBV15 and TRBJ2-7, with D unclear. The source is a girl aged 2 to 10 in good health and CMV-seronegative. The sequenced sample consisted of PBMCs. CDR3 region: CATSIRLFPSEQYF. Here the CDR3 DNA reads TGTGCCACCAGCATCCGCCTTTTTCCGAGCGAGCAGTACTTC.